These 31 T cell receptor beta chains share one sample of origin, sequenced in a study of T cells in Graves' hyperthyroidism and ophthalmopathy. Amplification of TCR beta CDR3 regions used RNA as the template. Using the HTBI primer set, a first-round RT-PCR was run on the TCR CDR3. TCRdb reprocessed the multiplex PCR reads with MiXCR, giving one entry per CDR3 protein. This table holds more than 600,000 distinct CDR3 sequences, over 15% found once. The sample comprised blood. Receptors originate from a young man with Graves' hyperthyroidism.

The gene calls are TRBV19 and TRBJ1-5; unclear D gene. Per the germline V gene, CDR1 is LNHDA and CDR2 is SQIVND (reference sequence). CDR3 length: 14 residues. V lost 5 bases and J lost 5, with 13 bases in between. The CDR3 nucleotides read TGTGCCAGTAGTCGAGGCCAGGCGTATCAGCCCCAGCATTTT. This codes for CASSRGQAYQPQHF.

J is TRBJ1-1 and V is TRBV24-1; D remains ambiguous. CDR1 is KGHDR, CDR2 SFDVKD, per germline. Trimming cost V 9 bases and J 1 base, with 8 bases left between them. This CDR3 has 12 residues. The DNA of the CDR3 is TGTGCCACCTCTTGGGGGAACACTGAAGCTTTCTTT. Translation: CATSWGNTEAFF.

The sample holds a few counts of this clonotype. The chain uses TRBV19 and TRBJ2-1, with 10 bases aligning to TRBD2. This CDR3 is built from 16 residues. The ends lost 6 bases at V and 12 bases at J; junction bases unmatched: 17. Germline lookup yields CDR1 LNHDA and CDR2 SQIVND (reference sequence). The CDR3 sequence: CASSPSYVLAGEWQFF. The CDR3 DNA reads TGTGCCAGTAGCCCTTCGTATGTCCTAGCGGGAGAGTGGCAGTTCTTC.

This clonotype has at least ten counts. The chain employs TRBV28 and TRBJ2-2; D gene ambiguous. Trimming removed 6 bases from V and 1 base from J, with 3 bases in between. Germline values: CDR1 MDHEN, CDR2 SYDVKM. The CDR3 runs to 12 residues. The CDR3, as DNA: TGTGCCAGCAGGCAGAACACCGGGGAGCTGTTTTTT. It codes for CASRQNTGELFF.

This clonotype was observed at least ten times. The chain joins TRBV7-3 to TRBJ2-7; perhaps TRBD2 as D (5 bases). The CDR3 loop spans 13 amino acids. The germline CDR1 and CDR2 sequences are SGHTA and FQGTGA. The V gene lost 5 bases and the J gene lost 4 bases, with 12 bases spanning the gap. Here the CDR3 reads CASSEGEGYEQYF. DNA for the CDR3: TGTGCCAGCAGCGAGGGAGAAGGGTACGAGCAGTACTTC.

This clonotype has a count of ten or more. The chain couples TRBV11-2 to TRBJ2-2, with D hard to call. The CDR3 is made up of 17 amino acids. From germline, CDR1 is SGHAT and CDR2 FQNNGV. V was shortened by 2 bases and J by 0 bases, with 13 bases between the two germline ends. The CDR3: CASSLFSPITNTGELFF. The CDR3 coding sequence is TGTGCCAGCAGCTTATTTTCACCAATTACGAACACCGGGGAGCTGTTTTTT.

This clonotype showed up just a few times. The rearrangement uses TRBV10-3 and TRBJ2-7, with 9 bases that match TRBD2. The CDR3 loop spans 15 amino acids. CDR1 and CDR2 (germline): ENHRY, SYGVKD. V dropped 3 bases and J dropped 3; count of bases not matched to a gene: 6. This chain's CDR3 is CAISEGGRAGYEQYF. The CDR3 coding sequence is TGTGCCATCAGTGAAGGCGGGAGGGCCGGCTACGAGCAGTACTTC.

This clonotype showed up just a few times. The rearrangement uses TRBV12-3 or TRBV12-4 and TRBJ2-7; 9 positions agree with TRBD1. The trim removed 6 bases at V and 4 bases at J, leaving 10 bases unmatched. The CDR3 extends over 15 amino acids. The chain's CDR3 is CASSPRGQGAYEQYF. CDR3 coding DNA: TGTGCCAGCAGCCCTCGGGGACAGGGTGCTTACGAGCAGTACTTC.

This chain connects TRBV6-2 or TRBV6-3 to TRBJ2-1, with TRBD2 matching over 10 bases. This CDR3 is 12 amino acids long. Germline CDR1 and CDR2: MNHEY and SVGEGT. V dropped 6 bases and J dropped 10; count of bases not matched to a gene: 3. CDR3 coding DNA: TGTGCCAGCAGACAGGGACTAGCGGAGCAGTTCTTC. This codes for CASRQGLAEQFF.

This clonotype was found once. This chain joins TRBV12-3 or TRBV12-4 and TRBJ2-1; the D gene could be TRBD1 or TRBD2 (6 bases each). The CDR3 runs 17 residues. The germline V and J ends were trimmed by 5 bases and 8 bases, with 25 bases remaining between them. In DNA, the CDR3 is TGTGCCAGCAGTGGACCGGGGGCCGTCCTCCCAATCGATGAGCAGTTCTTC. It yields the protein CASSGPGAVLPIDEQFF.

This clonotype was found many times. The chain links TRBV5-5 to TRBJ2-3; D is possibly TRBD1 (5 bases). This CDR3 has 13 amino acids. Germline lookup yields CDR1 SGHKS and CDR2 YYEKEE (reference sequence). V lost 8 bases and J lost 2, with 12 bases in between. This CDR3 is CASTQGVTDTQYF. The DNA of the CDR3 is TGTGCCAGTACTCAAGGGGTCACAGATACGCAGTATTTT.

The chain links TRBV14 to TRBJ2-1; perhaps TRBD2 as D (6 bases). V lost 0 bases, J lost 7 bases, and 10 bases lay in between. The CDR3 is 14 residues long. CDR1 and CDR2 from the germline V gene are SGHDN and FVKESK. The CDR3 bases are TGTGCCAGCAGCCAAGAGGGAGGATGGAATGAGCAGTTCTTC. Residues: CASSQEGGWNEQFF. The entire variable domain, with the rest obtained from reference TRBV14 and TRBJ2-1, is as follows: EAGVTQFPSHSVIEKGQTVTLRCDPISGHDNLYWYRRVMGKEIKFLLHFVKESKQDESGMPNNRFLAERTGGTYSTLKVQPAELEDSGVYFCASSQEGGWNEQFFGPGTRLTVL.

This clonotype has a handful of counts. The chain has TRBV5-8 and TRBJ1-5; a weak D match, TRBD1 (5 bases). Germline V CDR1 and CDR2: SGHTS, YDEGEE. Trimming left V 2 bases short and J 6 bases short, with 12 bases between. The CDR3 is 14 amino acids. This chain's CDR3 is CASSLEGTGQPQHF. The DNA for the CDR3 is TGTGCCAGCAGCTTAGAGGGCACAGGTCAGCCCCAGCATTTT.

Only a few counts were recorded for this clonotype. The junction does not match germline at one end; this may be a read error. The chain recombines TRBV28 with TRBJ2-7; perhaps TRBD2 as D (6 bases). The germline CDR1 and CDR2 sequences are MDHEN and SYDVKM. The CDR3 loop spans 16 amino acids. Here the CDR3 reads CASSLDSGAISYEQHF. DNA for the CDR3: TGTGCCAGCAGTTTGGATTCGGGAGCTATCTCCTACGAGCAGCACTTC. The full variable domain, with the rest looked up from reference TRBV28 and TRBJ2-7, is DVKVTQSSRYLVKRTGEKVFLECVQDMDHENMFWYRQDPGLGLRLIYFSYDVKMKEKGDIPEGYSVSREKKERFSLILESASTNQTSMYLCASSLDSGAISYEQHFGPGTRLTVT.

This clonotype was seen ten or more times. The chain carries TRBV18 and TRBJ1-5, with TRBD1 as a possible D gene (6 bases). Germline V CDR1 and CDR2: KGHSH, LQKENI. This CDR3 contains 15 residues. V lost 3 bases to trimming and J lost 6 bases, with 15 bases between them. CDR3: CASSPGAGAGQPQHF. The CDR3, as DNA: TGTGCCAGCTCACCGGGAGCAGGGGCTGGTCAGCCCCAGCATTTT. Using reference TRBV18 and TRBJ1-5 for the parts outside the CDR3, the full variable domain is NAGVMQNPRHLVRRRGQEARLRCSPMKGHSHVYWYRQLPEEGLKFMVYLQKENIIDESGMPKERFSAEFPKEGPSILRIQQVVRGDSAAYFCASSPGAGAGQPQHFGDGTRLSIL.

This clonotype came up many times. This rearrangement joins TRBV11-3 to TRBJ2-2; D may be TRBD2 (5 bases). V was clipped by 3 bases and J by 6 bases, with 14 bases between them. Germline loops: CDR1 SGHNT, CDR2 YENEEA. The CDR3 totals 15 residues. CDR3 sequence reads: CASSFRTPGPGELFF. In nucleotides, the CDR3 is TGTGCCAGCAGCTTTAGGACTCCTGGCCCCGGGGAGCTGTTTTTT. Full variable domain (missing parts from reference TRBV11-3 and TRBJ2-2): EAGVVQSPRYKIIEKKQPVAFWCNPISGHNTLYWYLQNLGQGPELLIRYENEEAVDDSQLPKDRFSAERLKGVDSTLKIQPAELGDSAVYLCASSFRTPGPGELFFGEGSRLTVL.

This clonotype was picked up many times. The gene calls are TRBV5-5 and TRBJ1-4; TRBD1 might be the D (5 bases). Per germline, CDR1 SGHKS and CDR2 YYEKEE (reference sequence). The CDR3 consists of 14 residues. Trimming cost V 5 bases and J 8 bases, with 16 bases left between them. Here the CDR3 reads CASSRRGGNEKLFF. In DNA, the CDR3 is TGTGCCAGCAGTCGACGGGGGGGGAACGAAAAACTGTTTTTT.

The gene calls are TRBV11-3 and TRBJ1-1, with 7 nucleotides matching TRBD1. The CDR3 consists of 15 residues. Germline lookup yields CDR1 SGHNT and CDR2 YENEEA. J was trimmed by 7 bases and V by 6 bases; bases with no gene match: 14. CDR3 DNA sequence: TGTGCCAGCAGACCCAAAGGGGGCTCGATTTATGAAGCTTTCTTT. Translated: CASRPKGGSIYEAFF. The variable domain in full, completed from reference TRBV11-3 and TRBJ1-1, reads EAGVVQSPRYKIIEKKQPVAFWCNPISGHNTLYWYLQNLGQGPELLIRYENEEAVDDSQLPKDRFSAERLKGVDSTLKIQPAELGDSAVYLCASRPKGGSIYEAFFGQGTRLTVV.

In this sample, this clonotype turned up many times. The chain carries TRBV28 and TRBJ2-3; D not certain. This CDR3 has 14 amino acids. Germline CDR1 MDHEN, CDR2 SYDVKM. The germline V and J ends were trimmed by 2 bases and 3 bases, with 9 bases remaining between them. CDR3 sequence: CASSLRAITDTQYF. DNA for the CDR3: TGTGCCAGCAGTTTACGCGCCATTACAGATACGCAGTATTTT.

This clonotype occurred many times. The chain joins TRBV20-1 to TRBJ2-4; D ambiguous. CDR1 is DFQATT and CDR2 is SNEGSKA in the germline V gene (reference sequence). The V gene lost 7 bases and the J gene lost 5 bases, with 15 bases spanning the gap. CDR3 length equals 13 residues. CDR3 nucleotide sequence: TGCAGTGGCGAAAACACAAGAGAAAACATTCAGTACTTC. This codes for CSGENTRENIQYF.

The table lists this clonotype with many counts. This sequence joins TRBV20-1 and TRBJ2-1; TRBD2 agrees at 9 bases. Germline CDR1 is DFQATT and CDR2 is SNEGSKA (reference sequence). V lost 5 bases to trimming and J lost 8 bases; unmatched junction nucleotides: 7. The CDR3 contains 13 residues. The CDR3 reads CSALLAGRYEQFF. The DNA of the CDR3 is TGCAGTGCTCTTCTAGCGGGAAGGTATGAGCAGTTCTTC.

The chain carries TRBV2 and TRBJ2-5; 7 bases align to TRBD1. Germline assignment: CDR1 SNHLY and CDR2 FYNNEI. J gave up 4 bases and V 6 bases, and 11 bases lay outside the gene matches. This CDR3 comprises 15 residues. The CDR3 is CASSSDSQGRETQYF. The CDR3 DNA sequence: TGTGCCAGCAGCTCCGATTCACAGGGGCGAGAGACCCAGTACTTC.

This clonotype showed up just a few times. The chain is built from TRBV6-1 and TRBJ2-1, with 9 bases lining up with TRBD2. After removal of 4 bases from V and 7 bases from J, the junction contained 11 bases not matched to a gene. This CDR3 comprises 16 residues. Germline V lookup: CDR1 MNHNS, CDR2 SASEGT. The CDR3 DNA sequence: TGTGCCAGCAGTGTCGTAAGAGCGGGAGGAGAAAATGAGCAGTTCTTC. As protein: CASSVVRAGGENEQFF.

This clonotype was observed a few times. V usage is TRBV4-1 and J usage is TRBJ1-1; D might be TRBD1 (5 bases). This CDR3 contains 15 residues. CDR1 and CDR2 from the germline V gene are MGHRA and YSYEKL. V gave up 0 bases and J gave up 8 bases, with 16 bases separating them. Here the CDR3 reads CASSQDLRPGGEAFF. CDR3 DNA: TGCGCCAGCAGCCAAGACTTGCGACCTGGGGGGGAAGCTTTCTTT.

This clonotype was recorded at least ten times. The V gene is TRBV30, the J gene TRBJ1-1; D gene uncertain. The CDR3 spans 11 residues. The germline V gene encodes CDR1 GTSNPN and CDR2 SVGIG (reference sequence). Trimming stripped 4 bases from V and 3 bases from J, with 6 bases between. The CDR3: CAWTFHTEAFF. The CDR3, as DNA: TGTGCCTGGACCTTCCACACTGAAGCTTTCTTT.

This clonotype occurred a few times. V is TRBV2 and J is TRBJ2-3; the D is unclear. Trimming cost V 2 bases and J 2 bases, with 11 bases left between them. From germline, CDR1 is SNHLY and CDR2 FYNNEI. This CDR3 is 15 amino acids long. This CDR3 reads CASSEREKPTDTQYF. DNA of the CDR3: TGTGCCAGCAGTGAACGAGAGAAACCCACAGATACGCAGTATTTT.

In its sample, this clonotype was seen many times. The gene calls are TRBV3-1 and TRBJ1-1; D gene uncertain. The CDR3 runs 15 residues. Germline V gene lookup returns CDR1 LGHDT and CDR2 YNNKEL (reference sequence). V lost 0 bases, J lost 0 bases, and 8 bases lay in between. This CDR3 is CASSQDRRLNTEAFF. Written as DNA, the CDR3 is TGTGCCAGCAGCCAAGATCGTCGGCTGAACACTGAAGCTTTCTTT.

This clonotype showed up many times. The V gene is TRBV6-5, the J gene TRBJ2-5; no firm D call. Germline V CDR1 and CDR2: MNHEY, SVGAGI. V was cut by 2 bases and J by 7 bases, with 11 bases left in between. CDR3 length: 13 amino acids. The CDR3 coding sequence is TGTGCCAGCAGTTACAGGGAAGCAGTGACCCAGTACTTC. Its translation: CASSYREAVTQYF.

The table lists this clonotype with many counts. The chain links TRBV12-3 or TRBV12-4 to TRBJ2-5, with TRBD2 matching over 9 bases. The V gene end was trimmed by 6 bases and the J gene end by 3 bases; junction bases not matched to a gene: 2. CDR3 length: 13 residues. Here the CDR3 DNA reads TGTGCCAGCAGAGGACTAGCGAAAGAGACCCAGTACTTC. Amino acid sequence: CASRGLAKETQYF.

This clonotype was counted ten times or more. The chain couples TRBV28 to TRBJ2-7, with 9 bases aligning to TRBD1. CDR3 length equals 16 residues. Germline V gene lookup returns CDR1 MDHEN and CDR2 SYDVKM. Trimming cost V 6 bases and J 1 base; bases outside gene matches: 10. CDR3 loop: CASRSLGGTGSYEQYF. The CDR3 region has the DNA TGTGCCAGCAGATCATTAGGGGGGACAGGGTCCTACGAGCAGTACTTC.

The chain has TRBV28 and TRBJ1-2; D remains unclear. The CDR3 extends over 14 amino acids. Between the trimmed V and J ends, which lost 4 bases and 1 base, there was a span of 10 bases. Germline CDR1 is MDHEN and CDR2 is SYDVKM. This chain's CDR3 is CASSYREVNYGYTF. Here the CDR3 DNA reads TGTGCCAGCAGTTATCGGGAGGTTAACTATGGCTACACCTTC.